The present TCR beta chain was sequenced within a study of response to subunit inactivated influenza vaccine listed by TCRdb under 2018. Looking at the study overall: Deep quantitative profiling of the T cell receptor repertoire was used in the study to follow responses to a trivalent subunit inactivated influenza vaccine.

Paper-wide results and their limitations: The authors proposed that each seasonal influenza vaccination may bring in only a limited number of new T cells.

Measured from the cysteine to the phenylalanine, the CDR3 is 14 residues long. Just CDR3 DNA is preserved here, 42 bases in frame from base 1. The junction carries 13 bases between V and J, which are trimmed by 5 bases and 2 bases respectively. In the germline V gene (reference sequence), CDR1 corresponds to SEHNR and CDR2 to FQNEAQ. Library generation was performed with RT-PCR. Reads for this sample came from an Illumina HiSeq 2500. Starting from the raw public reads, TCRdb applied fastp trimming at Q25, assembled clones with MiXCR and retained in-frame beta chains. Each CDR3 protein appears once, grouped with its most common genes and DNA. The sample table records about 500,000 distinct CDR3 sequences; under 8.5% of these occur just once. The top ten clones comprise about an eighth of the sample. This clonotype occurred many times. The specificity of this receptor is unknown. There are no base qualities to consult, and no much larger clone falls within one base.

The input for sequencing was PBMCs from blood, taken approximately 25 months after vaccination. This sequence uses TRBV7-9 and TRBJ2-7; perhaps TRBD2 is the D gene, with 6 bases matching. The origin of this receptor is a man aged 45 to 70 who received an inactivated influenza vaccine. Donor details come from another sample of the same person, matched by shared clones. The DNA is TGTGCCAGCAGCCAAACGGGAGACGCCTACGAGCAGTACTTC. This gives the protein CASSQTGDAYEQYF. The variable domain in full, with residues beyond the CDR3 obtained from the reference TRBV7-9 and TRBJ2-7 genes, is DTGVSQNPRHKITKRGQNVTFRCDPISEHNRLYWYRQTLGQGPEFLTYFQNEAQLEKSRLLSDRFSAERPKGSFSTLEIQRTEQGDSAMYLCASSQTGDAYEQYFGPGTRLTVT.